A selection of T cell receptor beta chains follows, all from one sample in a study of blood T cell repertoires in COVID-19. Only in-frame clones appear in the TCRdb table, and some are missing; sequencing was by immunoSEQ multiplex PCR. This table holds about 200,000 clones, 70% to 85% found once. Sequencing was performed on peripheral blood. Source of these receptors: a human donor with acute or convalescent COVID-19. The donor label of this sample is uncertain. Each CDR3 is given with its conserved first and last residue. A D gene is named only where the DNA matches it firmly.

DNA	CDR3	D	V	J
TGTGCCAGCAGCGTATCAGGGGATAATTCACCCCTCCACTTT	CASSVSGDNSPLHF	NA	TRBV9	TRBJ1-6
TGTGCCAGCGGCCCGGGTGGCGGGAGAAAGTACAATGAGCAGTTCTTC	CASGPGGGRKYNEQFF	TRBD2	TRBV6-6	TRBJ2-1
TGTGCCAGCAGCTTAAGGGTACAGGCGAGCACCGGGGAGCTGTTTTTT	CASSLRVQASTGELFF	NA	TRBV7-3	TRBJ2-2
TGTGCCAGCAGCCTACTAGCGGCCTCGAACACCGGGGAGCTGTTTTTT	CASSLLAASNTGELFF	TRBD2	TRBV27	TRBJ2-2
TGTGCCAGCAACAACATGGGGACTAGCGCTTACAATGAGCAGTTCTTC	CASNNMGTSAYNEQFF	TRBD2	TRBV28	TRBJ2-1
TGTGCCAGCAGCCCGGACAGAAACAATCAGCCCCAGCATTTT	CASSPDRNNQPQHF	NA	TRBV7-9	TRBJ1-5
TGTGCCAGCAGCCCCCGGCTAGCGGGGAACAATGAGCAGTTCTTC	CASSPRLAGNNEQFF	TRBD2	TRBV7-3	TRBJ2-1
TGTGCCAGCAGCTTAGCCACTAGCGGGAGTCGGGAGCAGTACTTC	CASSLATSGSREQYF	TRBD2	TRBV7-2	TRBJ2-7
TGCGCCAGCAGCCCCGGACAGACTCTAGTCACAGATACGCAGTATTTT	CASSPGQTLVTDTQYF	NA	TRBV5-1	TRBJ2-3
TGTGCCAGCAGTGAATGGTCCAGGGACACTGAAGCTTTCTTT	CASSEWSRDTEAFF	NA	TRBV25-1	TRBJ1-1